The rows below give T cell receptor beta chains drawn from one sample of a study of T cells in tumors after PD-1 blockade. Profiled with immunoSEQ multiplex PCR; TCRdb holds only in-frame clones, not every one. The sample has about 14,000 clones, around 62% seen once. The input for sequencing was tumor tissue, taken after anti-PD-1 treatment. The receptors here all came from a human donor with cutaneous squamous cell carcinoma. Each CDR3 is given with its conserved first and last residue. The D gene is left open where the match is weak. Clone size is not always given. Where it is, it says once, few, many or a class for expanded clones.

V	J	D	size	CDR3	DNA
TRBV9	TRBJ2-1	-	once	CASSTQGGTSYNEQFF	TGTGCCAGCAGCACCCAGGGGGGCACCTCCTACAATGAGCAGTTCTTC
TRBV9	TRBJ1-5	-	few	CASSVEGYSNQPQHF	TGTGCCAGCAGCGTAGAGGGCTATAGCAATCAGCCCCAGCATTTT
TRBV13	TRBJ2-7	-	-	CASSTRSSPFDEQYF	TGTGCCAGCAGCACTCGGTCCTCCCCCTTTGACGAGCAGTACTTC
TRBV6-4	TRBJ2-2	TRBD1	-	CASSDTGQSNTGELFF	TGTGCCAGCAGTGACACGGGACAGTCGAACACCGGGGAGCTGTTTTTT
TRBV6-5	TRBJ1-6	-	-	CASSYSRVGSPLHF	TGTGCCAGCAGTTACTCGCGGGTTGGGTCACCCCTCCACTTT
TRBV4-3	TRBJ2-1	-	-	CASSQDVARGSNEQFF	TGCGCCAGCAGCCAAGATGTCGCGAGGGGCTCCAATGAGCAGTTCTTC
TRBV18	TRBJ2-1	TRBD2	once	CASSPTSGRGSEQFF	TGTGCCAGCTCACCGACTAGCGGGAGAGGTTCTGAGCAGTTCTTC
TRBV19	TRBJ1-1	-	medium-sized	CASSSRQKTGNTEAFF	TGTGCCAGTAGTAGCCGACAGAAAACGGGGAACACTGAAGCTTTCTTT
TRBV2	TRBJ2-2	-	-	CASSVQQGIGELFF	TGTGCCAGCAGCGTACAACAGGGAATCGGGGAGCTGTTTTTT
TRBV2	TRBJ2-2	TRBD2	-	CASSLAGVNTGELFF	TGTGCCAGCAGTTTAGCGGGGGTGAACACCGGGGAGCTGTTTTTT
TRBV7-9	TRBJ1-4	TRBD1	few	CASSLDRGNEKLFF	TGTGCCAGCAGCTTAGACAGGGGTAATGAAAAACTGTTTTTT
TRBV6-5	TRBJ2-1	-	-	CASRLTRVSYNEQFF	TGTGCCAGCAGATTGACTAGGGTCTCCTACAATGAGCAGTTCTTC
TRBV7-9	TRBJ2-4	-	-	CASSLAWQDQKNIQYF	TGTGCCAGCAGCTTAGCCTGGCAGGACCAGAAAAACATTCAGTACTTC
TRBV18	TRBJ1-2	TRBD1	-	CASSPTNIQGSFYGYTF	TGTGCCAGCTCACCGACCAATATACAGGGGTCCTTCTATGGCTACACCTTC
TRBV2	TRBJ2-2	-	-	CASKYFLFGGSTGELFF	TGTGCCAGCAAGTACTTCCTTTTCGGGGGCAGCACCGGGGAGCTGTTTTTT
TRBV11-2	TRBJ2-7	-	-	CASSLVPHEQYF	TGTGCCAGCAGCTTGGTTCCCCACGAGCAGTACTTC
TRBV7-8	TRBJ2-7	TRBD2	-	CASSVTSGSTYEQYF	TGTGCCAGCAGCGTAACTAGCGGGTCTACCTACGAGCAGTACTTC
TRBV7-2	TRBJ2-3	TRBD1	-	CASSQQGAPTQYF	TGTGCCAGCAGTCAACAGGGGGCGCCCACGCAGTATTTT
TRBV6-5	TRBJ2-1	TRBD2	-	CASIRAGGPENEQFF	TGTGCCAGCATCCGGGCGGGGGGGCCAGAAAATGAGCAGTTCTTC
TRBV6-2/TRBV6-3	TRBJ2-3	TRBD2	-	CASSYAPSGSTDTQYF	TGTGCCAGCAGTTACGCGCCTAGCGGGAGCACAGATACGCAGTATTTT
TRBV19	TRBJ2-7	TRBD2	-	CASSPQGGGGSSYEQYF	TGTGCCAGTAGTCCCCAAGGTGGGGGGGGAAGCTCCTACGAGCAGTACTTC
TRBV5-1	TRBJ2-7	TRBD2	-	CASSSEAGVGEQYF	TGCGCCAGCAGCTCTGAAGCGGGAGTCGGCGAGCAGTACTTC
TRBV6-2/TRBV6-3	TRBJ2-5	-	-	CASSYEETQYF	TGTGCCAGCAGTTACGAAGAGACCCAGTACTTC
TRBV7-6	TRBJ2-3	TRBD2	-	CASSLGSLAGGAQYF	TGTGCCAGCAGCTTAGGTTCGCTAGCGGGGGGTGCGCAGTATTTT
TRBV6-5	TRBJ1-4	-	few	CASSRGAGNEKLFF	TGTGCCAGCAGTCGGGGGGCGGGTAATGAAAAACTGTTTTTT
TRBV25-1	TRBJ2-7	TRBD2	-	CASSERFGGRATRREQYF	TGTGCCAGCAGTGAAAGATTTGGCGGGAGGGCCACTCGTCGCGAGCAGTACTTC
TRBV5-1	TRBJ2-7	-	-	CASSLVDRTYEQYF	TGCGCCAGCAGCTTGGTGGACAGAACCTACGAGCAGTACTTC
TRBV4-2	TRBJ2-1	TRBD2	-	CASSQAGTSGNSGEQFF	TGTGCCAGCAGCCAAGCAGGGACTAGCGGGAATTCTGGTGAGCAGTTCTTC
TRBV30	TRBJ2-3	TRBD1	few	CAFDRGGRDTQYF	TGTGCCTTCGACAGGGGCGGTAGAGATACGCAGTATTTT
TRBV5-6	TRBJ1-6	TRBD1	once	CASSTGQGANSPLHF	TGTGCCAGCAGCACTGGACAGGGGGCTAATTCACCCCTCCACTTT
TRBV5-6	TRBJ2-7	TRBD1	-	CASSRDRDHEQYF	TGTGCCAGCAGCAGGGACAGGGACCACGAGCAGTACTTC
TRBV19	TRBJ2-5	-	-	CASSISAQKETQYF	TGTGCCAGTAGTATCTCAGCGCAGAAAGAGACCCAGTACTTC
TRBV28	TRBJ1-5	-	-	CASSRTQGEGHQPQHF	TGTGCCAGCAGCCGCACGCAAGGGGAAGGACATCAGCCCCAGCATTTT
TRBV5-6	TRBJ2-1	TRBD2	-	CASSATSGVIYNEQFF	TGTGCCAGCAGCGCCACTAGCGGGGTGATATACAATGAGCAGTTCTTC
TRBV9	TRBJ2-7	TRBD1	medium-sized	CASSVGTGLAYEQYF	TGTGCCAGCAGCGTCGGGACAGGACTGGCCTACGAGCAGTACTTC
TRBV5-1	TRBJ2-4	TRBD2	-	CASSLASGMNAKNIQYF	TGCGCCAGCAGCTTGGCGAGCGGGATGAACGCCAAAAACATTCAGTACTTC
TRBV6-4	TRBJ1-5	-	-	CASSEGDNQPQHF	TGTGCCAGCAGTGAGGGGGACAATCAGCCCCAGCATTTT
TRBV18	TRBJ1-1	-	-	CASSPSSPNTEAFF	TGTGCCAGCTCACCGAGCTCCCCGAACACTGAAGCTTTCTTT
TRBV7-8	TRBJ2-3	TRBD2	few	CASSTDRDYHTDTQYF	TGTGCCAGCAGCACGGACCGGGACTACCACACAGATACGCAGTATTTT
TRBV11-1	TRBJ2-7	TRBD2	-	CASSLAFGRTSYEQYF	TGTGCCAGCAGCTTAGCTTTCGGGAGGACCTCCTACGAGCAGTACTTC
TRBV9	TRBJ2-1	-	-	CASSVATYNEQFF	TGTGCCAGCAGCGTAGCCACCTACAATGAGCAGTTCTTC
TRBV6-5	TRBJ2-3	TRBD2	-	CASSRQAGVRDTQYF	TGTGCCAGCAGCAGGCAAGCGGGAGTTAGAGATACGCAGTATTTT
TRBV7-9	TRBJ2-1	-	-	CASSLLEGNEQFF	TGTGCCAGCAGCTTATTAGAGGGGAATGAGCAGTTCTTC
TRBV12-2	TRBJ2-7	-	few	CASRQRVGSANYEQYF	TGTGCAAGTCGCCAGAGGGTGGGCTCGGCCAACTACGAGCAGTACTTC
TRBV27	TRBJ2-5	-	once	CASRLGKGETQYF	TGTGCCAGTCGCTTAGGGAAGGGAGAGACCCAGTACTTC
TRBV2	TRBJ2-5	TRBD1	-	CASQQGRTGGLQETQYF	TGTGCCAGTCAGCAGGGCAGGACAGGGGGACTCCAAGAGACCCAGTACTTC
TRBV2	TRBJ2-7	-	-	CATRIVNEQYF	TGTGCGACCAGAATAGTTAACGAGCAGTACTTC
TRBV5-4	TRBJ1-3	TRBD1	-	CASSSGQARSGNTIYF	TGTGCCAGCAGTTCGGGACAGGCACGGTCTGGAAACACCATATATTTT
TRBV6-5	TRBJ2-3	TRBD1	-	CASGTGRTDTQYF	TGTGCCAGTGGGACAGGGCGCACAGATACGCAGTATTTT
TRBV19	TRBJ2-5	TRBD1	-	CASSIDPRTGETQYF	TGTGCCAGTAGTATAGATCCCCGGACAGGGGAGACCCAGTACTTC
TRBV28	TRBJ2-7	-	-	CASSLKGGTYEQYF	TGTGCCAGCAGTTTAAAGGGGGGTACCTACGAGCAGTACTTC
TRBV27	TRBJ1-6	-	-	CASSSLGGAISYNSPLHF	TGTGCCAGCAGCTCCCTCGGGGGCGCCATTTCCTATAATTCACCCCTCCACTTT
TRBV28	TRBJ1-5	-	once	CVSRGWRNQPQHF	TGTGTGTCCAGGGGATGGCGCAATCAGCCCCAGCATTTT
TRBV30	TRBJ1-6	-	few	CAHGAGLGNSPLHF	TGTGCCCACGGCGCAGGGCTTGGCAATTCACCCCTCCACTTT
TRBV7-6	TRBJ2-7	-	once	CASSPGYEQYF	TGTGCCAGCAGCCCCGGTTACGAGCAGTACTTC
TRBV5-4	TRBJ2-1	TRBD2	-	CASSQTSGRNDEQFF	TGTGCCAGCAGTCAGACTAGCGGGAGAAACGATGAGCAGTTCTTC
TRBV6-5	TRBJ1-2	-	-	CASSYSTPPSIYGYTF	TGTGCCAGCAGTTACTCGACCCCCCCAAGCATCTATGGCTACACCTTC
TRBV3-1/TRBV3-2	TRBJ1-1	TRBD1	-	CASSQWIAGGYMNTEAFF	TGTGCCAGCAGCCAATGGATTGCAGGGGGCTACATGAACACTGAAGCTTTCTTT